This T cell receptor (beta chain) is from a study of human T cells and chemical hapten exposure. Overall study: It was small differences in pooled library volume that mainly caused per-sample TCR yields to vary.

The sample's time point: patch test 3, about 24 weeks after DPC sensitization. The treatment denotes: therapeutic diphenylcyclopropenone sensitization with weekly scalp DPC. The table lists this clonotype with many counts. Its matching antigen is unknown. Study results and caveats: Versus controls, significantly more large CDR3 similarity clusters arose from expanded TCRs.

From germline, CDR1 is SGHTA and CDR2 FQGNSA. This CDR3 contains 14 residues. V lost 7 bases to trimming and J lost 5 bases, with 17 bases between them. TCRdb processed the RACE reads anew with MiXCR; each CDR3 protein has one entry. The table shows some 180,000 distinct CDR3 sequences, with 20% to 25% occurring only once. Material: whole blood, obtained in connection with sensitization to the hapten diphenylcyclopropenone (DPC). The clonotype was recovered from a woman in her thirties or forties with alopecia areata. Some clones in this sample may be carry-over from other donors' samples. This chain connects TRBV7-2 to TRBJ1-1, with unresolved D. CDR3 amino acids: CASTKRAEGTEAFF. In DNA form, the CDR3 reads TGTGCCAGCACCAAAAGAGCGGAGGGTACTGAAGCTTTCTTT.